The 25 T cell receptor beta chains listed next were all sequenced from one sample in a study of shared clonotypes between healthy human individuals. Using immunoSEQ multiplex PCR, the repertoire was profiled, and TCRdb retains in-frame clones only, with some absent. The sample has 550,000 to 850,000 clones, 74% seen once. The material sequenced was memory CD4+ T cells sorted from blood. Subset here: CD45RA-negative fraction. The receptors were sampled from a woman aged 30 to 39 in good health.

Here the CDR3 DNA reads TGTGCCAGTAGTCCCTTGGGACAGTCTACCAACGAAAAACTGTTTTTT. Its translation is CASSPLGQSTNEKLFF. The chain recombines TRBV19 with TRBJ1-4; TRBD1 agrees at 7 bases. The length of the CDR3 is 16 residues. V shed 5 bases and J 8 bases; nucleotides not matched to a gene: 14. Per the germline V gene, CDR1 is LNHDA and CDR2 is SQIVND (reference sequence).

The chain employs TRBV28 and TRBJ1-1; 7 positions match TRBD1. Germline V gene lookup returns CDR1 MDHEN and CDR2 SYDVKM. The CDR3 sequence is 16 residues long. The trim removed 10 bases at V and 1 base at J, leaving 15 bases unmatched. CDR3 amino acids: CATTGVREKWNTEAFF. CDR3 in DNA: TGTGCCACCACAGGGGTACGCGAAAAATGGAACACTGAAGCTTTCTTT.

J is TRBJ2-7 and V is TRBV6-1, with D perhaps matching TRBD2 (6 bases). V gave up 1 base and J gave up 0 bases, with 7 bases separating them. Germline CDR1 is MNHNS and CDR2 is SASEGT. The CDR3 contains 14 residues. The CDR3 reads CASSEEGLSYEQYF. The CDR3 DNA reads TGTGCCAGCAGTGAAGAGGGACTCTCCTACGAGCAGTACTTC.

The chain carries TRBV7-3 and TRBJ1-2, with D maybe TRBD1 (5 bases). V shed 5 bases and J shed 8 bases, with 24 bases lying between them. The CDR3 consists of 16 residues. Germline V gene sequence: CDR1 SGHTA, CDR2 FQGTGA. In nucleotides, the CDR3 is TGTGCCAGCAGCCCAGGGATGACATCGGGCAGAAAGGGCTACACCTTC. This translates into CASSPGMTSGRKGYTF.

The rearrangement links TRBV27 to TRBJ2-7; 7 nucleotides agree with TRBD1. V gave up 7 bases and J gave up 0 bases; unmatched junction bases: 12. Germline V gene data show CDR1 as MNHEY and CDR2 as SMNVEV (reference sequence). This CDR3 comprises 16 residues. Here the CDR3 reads CASTSREAGGSYEQYF. In nucleotides, the CDR3 is TGTGCCAGCACTTCCCGCGAGGCAGGGGGCTCCTACGAGCAGTACTTC.

The chain employs TRBV25-1 and TRBJ2-1; TRBD1 might be the D (6 bases). Trimming took 3 bases from V and 4 from J, leaving 13 bases between them. Germline V gene sequence: CDR1 MGHDK, CDR2 SYGVNS. The CDR3 totals 15 residues. For the CDR3, the DNA is TGTGCCAGCAGTGAGGGGGCTGGGGCTTACAATGAGCAGTTCTTC. It translates to CASSEGAGAYNEQFF.

The gene calls are TRBV7-8 and TRBJ2-5; D call uncertain. The better agreement between TRBJ2-7 and the DNA end casts doubt on the J call. Germline CDR1 and CDR2: SGHVS and FQNEAQ. This CDR3 spans 12 amino acids. The CDR3 DNA sequence: TGTGCCAGCAGCTTAGGGCCCCTCGAGCAGTACTTC. It is translated as CASSLGPLEQYF.

In the case of this clone: Other DNA sequences in this sample translate to the same CDR3. The chain carries TRBV11-2 and TRBJ1-5, with 10 positions matching TRBD1. Looked up from germline, CDR1 is SGHAT and CDR2 is FQNNGV. The CDR3 totals 14 residues. Losses at the gene ends were 5 bases for V and 7 bases for J; bases not matched to a gene: 5. CDR3 residues: CASSPGTGDQPQHF. The DNA of the CDR3 is TGTGCCAGCAGCCCCGGGACAGGGGACCAGCCCCAGCATTTT.

This chain uses TRBV28 with TRBJ2-7, with 9 positions matching TRBD1. J gave up 2 bases and V 7 bases, and 9 bases lay outside the gene matches. CDR1 is MDHEN, CDR2 SYDVKM, per germline. CDR3 length: 15 amino acids. CDR3 region: CASTSPTGGTYEQYF. CDR3 nucleotide sequence: TGTGCCAGCACCTCGCCGACAGGGGGAACCTACGAGCAGTACTTC.

The J gene is TRBJ1-4, the V gene TRBV14; the match to TRBD1 covers 10 bases. V dropped 4 bases and J dropped 4; count of bases not matched to a gene: 3. CDR1 is SGHDN and CDR2 is FVKESK in the germline V gene. CDR3 length: 15 amino acids. The CDR3 loop reads CASSRWTGGNEKLFF. CDR3 coding DNA: TGTGCCAGCAGCCGCTGGACAGGGGGTAATGAAAAACTGTTTTTT.

V is TRBV28 and J is TRBJ1-1; a weak D match, TRBD1 (6 bases). This CDR3 region has 13 residues. The germline CDR1 and CDR2 sequences are MDHEN and SYDVKM. The V gene lost 8 bases and the J gene lost 5 bases, with 15 bases spanning the gap. The CDR3 sequence is CASRRGAQTEAFF. The CDR3 nucleotides read TGTGCCAGCCGCCGGGGGGCGCAGACTGAAGCTTTCTTT. Using reference TRBV28 and TRBJ1-1 for the parts outside the CDR3, the full variable domain is DVKVTQSSRYLVKRTGEKVFLECVQDMDHENMFWYRQDPGLGLRLIYFSYDVKMKEKGDIPEGYSVSREKKERFSLILESASTNQTSMYLCASRRGAQTEAFFGQGTRLTVV.

This chain uses TRBV5-1 with TRBJ2-5, with D perhaps matching TRBD2 (5 bases). Germline V gives CDR1 SGHRS, CDR2 YFSETQ. This CDR3 has 14 amino acids. Trimming shortened V by 4 bases and J by 5 bases, and 15 bases separated the two germline ends. This chain's CDR3 is CASSVGSGPETQYF. As DNA, the CDR3 is TGCGCCAGCAGCGTGGGGAGCGGACCCGAGACCCAGTACTTC.

In nucleotides, the CDR3 is TGTGCCAGCAGCTTGTTAGGGGAGAACACCGGGGAGCTGTTTTTT. Its translation: CASSLLGENTGELFF. V usage is TRBV5-6 and J usage is TRBJ2-2; weak D call: TRBD1 (5 bases). Germline CDR1 reads SGHDT; CDR2 reads YYEEEE. Trimming cost V 1 base and J 1 base, with 8 bases left between them. This CDR3 has 15 residues.

The gene calls are TRBV7-8 and TRBJ1-5; D might be TRBD1 (6 bases). From germline, CDR1 is SGHVS and CDR2 FQNEAQ. There are 19 residues in the CDR3. Trimming cost V 5 bases and J 1 base, with 24 bases left between them. The DNA of the CDR3 is TGTGCCAGCAGCCTCAGGTGGAGGGCGGGGGGCGTGAGCAATCAGCCCCAGCATTTT. Protein: CASSLRWRAGGVSNQPQHF.

This clone was recorded only once. This chain uses TRBV29-1 with TRBJ1-2; a weak D match, TRBD1 (5 bases). V was cut by 6 bases and J by 6 bases, with 14 bases left in between. Looked up from germline, CDR1 is SQVTM and CDR2 is ANQGSEA. The CDR3 covers 12 residues. In DNA form, the CDR3 reads TGCAGCGTGAACCAGGGAGGGGATGGCTACACCTTC. Its translation is CSVNQGGDGYTF. The whole variable domain, remainder taken from reference TRBV29-1 and TRBJ1-2, is SAVISQKPSRDICQRGTSLTIQCQVDSQVTMMFWYRQQPGQSLTLIATANQGSEATYESGFVIDKFPISRPNLTFSTLTVSNMSPEDSSIYLCSVNQGGDGYTFGSGTRLTVV.

The genes are TRBV23-1 and TRBJ1-3, with a weak D call TRBD1 (6 bases). TRBV23-1 is recorded as an ORF, its role being uncertain. The CDR3 length is 12 residues. Trimming took off 11 bases at V and 6 bases at J, with 14 bases between the two ends. Written as DNA, the CDR3 is TGCGCCGGGGGCTTAGAGGAAAACACCATATATTTT. Protein sequence: CAGGLEENTIYF.

This clone was detected many times. Distinct nucleotide sequences in the sample also encode this CDR3. This rearrangement joins TRBV5-1 to TRBJ2-1; weak D call: TRBD1 (6 bases). There are 15 residues in the CDR3. Germline V gene data show CDR1 as SGHRS and CDR2 as YFSETQ. V lost 4 bases and J lost 0, with 11 bases in between. CDR3 in amino acids: CASSADSSSYNEQFF. Written as DNA, the CDR3 is TGCGCCAGCAGCGCGGACAGTAGCTCCTACAATGAGCAGTTCTTC.

This clone was observed once. This rearrangement joins TRBV7-9 to TRBJ2-3, with 9 positions matching TRBD2. The CDR3 runs 17 residues. With 6 bases clipped from V and 8 bases from J, the junction kept 18 bases outside the gene matches. The germline V gene encodes CDR1 SEHNR and CDR2 FQNEAQ (reference sequence). DNA for the CDR3: TGTGCCAGCAGTTTTCCCATGGGGCGGGAGGGCCGGAGTACGCAGTATTTT. Translation gives CASSFPMGREGRSTQYF.

The chain employs TRBV4-2 and TRBJ2-5, with 10 bases fitting TRBD2. V dropped 6 bases and J dropped 4; count of bases not matched to a gene: 8. The CDR3 is 15 amino acids. Germline CDR1 LGHNA, CDR2 YNFKEQ. This chain's CDR3 is CASSASGSAVETQYF. The CDR3 nucleotides read TGTGCCAGCAGTGCTAGCGGGAGCGCGGTAGAGACCCAGTACTTC.

This clone was seen more than once but under ten times. The CDR3 DNA is TGTGCCAGCAGGGGAATGGGAACTAGCGGGAGGGTTTACAATGAGCAGTTCTTC. Its translation is CASRGMGTSGRVYNEQFF. V is TRBV2 and J is TRBJ2-1; 13 nucleotides agree with TRBD2. The CDR3 runs 18 residues. Trimming removed 6 bases from V and 4 bases from J; junction bases left unmatched: 12. Germline V gene data show CDR1 as SNHLY and CDR2 as FYNNEI.

The rearrangement uses TRBV29-1 and TRBJ1-2; no firm D call. This CDR3 is built from 11 residues. The germline V and J ends were trimmed by 3 bases and 8 bases, with 10 bases remaining between them. Germline lookup yields CDR1 SQVTM and CDR2 ANQGSEA. CDR3 sequence (DNA): TGCAGCGTTGATGAGGGAAGCGGCTACACCTTC. Translated: CSVDEGSGYTF. The variable domain in full, completed from reference TRBV29-1 and TRBJ1-2, reads SAVISQKPSRDICQRGTSLTIQCQVDSQVTMMFWYRQQPGQSLTLIATANQGSEATYESGFVIDKFPISRPNLTFSTLTVSNMSPEDSSIYLCSVDEGSGYTFGSGTRLTVV.

The rearrangement uses TRBV5-1 and TRBJ1-4; perhaps TRBD1 as D (5 bases). The CDR3 contains 16 residues. Germline V gene lookup returns CDR1 SGHRS and CDR2 YFSETQ. V dropped 0 bases and J dropped 7 bases, with 16 bases sitting between them. CDR3 DNA: TGCGCCAGCAGCTTGGGTGCTGGGGGGGTGACTGAAAAACTGTTTTTT. It translates to CASSLGAGGVTEKLFF.

The chain uses TRBV7-8 and TRBJ2-1, with TRBD2 matching over 14 bases. V dropped 5 bases and J dropped 8; count of bases not matched to a gene: 5. Germline CDR1 is SGHVS and CDR2 is FQNEAQ. This CDR3 is 15 amino acids long. CDR3 region: CASSLGLAGGYEQFF. CDR3 sequence (DNA): TGTGCCAGCAGCCTCGGACTAGCGGGAGGATATGAGCAGTTCTTC. Combining the CDR3 with reference TRBV7-8 and TRBJ2-1 gives the whole variable domain GAGVSQSPRYKVAKRGQDVALRCDPISGHVSLFWYQQALGQGPEFLTYFQNEAQLDKSGLPSDRFFAERPEGSVSTLKIQRTQQEDSAVYLCASSLGLAGGYEQFFGPGTRLTVL.

V is TRBV5-1 and J is TRBJ2-7, with 7 bases fitting TRBD2. The V gene's germline CDR1 is SGHRS and CDR2 YFSETQ. The ends lost 4 bases at V and 1 base at J; junction bases unmatched: 5. The CDR3 loop spans 14 amino acids. CDR3 sequence (DNA): TGCGCCAGCAGCCTAAATAGCGGGTCCTACGAGCAGTACTTC. This encodes CASSLNSGSYEQYF.

The chain couples TRBV10-2 to TRBJ2-7, with 8 bases identical to TRBD2. Germline loops: CDR1 WSHSY, CDR2 SAAADI. With V trimmed by 6 bases and J by 3 bases, 4 bases remained unmatched. This CDR3 region has 13 residues. CDR3 coding DNA: TGCGCCAGCAGGTCGGCGGGGGGCTACGAGCAGTACTTC. Protein sequence: CASRSAGGYEQYF.